This T cell receptor beta chain emerged from a study of blood T cell repertoires in COVID-19. Whole-study context: The United States, Italy and Spain provided the acute and convalescent COVID-19 samples.

A remark on this clone: Additional DNA sequences in this sample encode the identical CDR3.

The germline CDR1 and CDR2 sequences are SGHTA and FQGTGA. The CDR3 totals 14 residues. Trimming cost V 2 bases and J 2 bases; bases outside gene matches: 0. Generated by immunoSEQ multiplex PCR, the TCRdb table keeps only in-frame clones and is missing some. Of some 69,000 clones detected, roughly 89% appear once; the ten largest clones hold approximately 5%. The chain links TRBV7-3 to TRBJ2-1, with 7 bases fitting TRBD1. Source material: peripheral blood. The TCR was taken from a woman aged 45-65 years with active COVID-19. The CDR3 is CASSLGTAYNEQFF. In DNA, the CDR3 is TGTGCCAGCAGCTTAGGGACAGCCTACAATGAGCAGTTCTTC.